These 27 T cell receptor beta chains originate from one sample sequenced in a study of shared clonotypes between healthy human individuals. TCRdb's copy holds only in-frame clones and misses some; the assay was immunoSEQ multiplex PCR. The data show approximately 2.4 million clones, 95% seen once. Sequencing was done on a sample of naive CD4+ T cells sorted from blood. The subset is: CD45RA+ positively selected. The source of these receptors is a young man in good health.

The chain joins TRBV30 to TRBJ1-3, with a tentative D call TRBD1 (5 bases). V lost 5 bases and J lost 2, with 13 bases in between. CDR3 size: 14 residues. Germline V gives CDR1 GTSNPN, CDR2 SVGIG (reference sequence). The CDR3 coding sequence is TGTGCCTGGGTTCAGGGTAAAGCTGGAAACACCATATATTTT. Protein: CAWVQGKAGNTIYF.

The chain couples TRBV19 to TRBJ2-7, with TRBD2 identical over 7 bases. The CDR3 length is 14 residues. The trim removed 7 bases at V and 2 bases at J, leaving 8 bases unmatched. Germline-derived CDR1 and CDR2 are LNHDA and SQIVND (reference sequence). The CDR3 sequence is CASISREAPYEQYF. The CDR3 DNA is TGTGCCAGTATAAGCCGGGAGGCCCCCTACGAGCAGTACTTC.

The chain carries TRBV7-9 and TRBJ2-1; D is perhaps TRBD1 or TRBD2 (5 bases each). Germline V CDR1 and CDR2: SEHNR, FQNEAQ (reference sequence). The CDR3 is 16 amino acids. Trimming shortened V by 3 bases and J by 7 bases, and 19 bases separated the two germline ends. This CDR3 is CASSFSGWDEGNEQFF. CDR3 DNA: TGTGCCAGCAGCTTTTCTGGGTGGGACGAAGGAAATGAGCAGTTCTTC.

The chain carries TRBV12-5 and TRBJ2-7, with 8 bases aligning to TRBD2. After removal of 2 bases from V and 3 bases from J, the junction contained 9 bases not matched to a gene. Germline assignment: CDR1 LGHNT and CDR2 FRNRAP. CDR3 length equals 16 residues. The CDR3 protein is CASGLPLTSGLYEQYF. The CDR3 DNA reads TGTGCTAGTGGTTTGCCCCTTACTAGCGGCCTCTACGAGCAGTACTTC.

Only one count was recorded for this clone. The rearrangement joins TRBV7-9 to TRBJ2-3; D might be TRBD1 (6 bases). Trimming shortened V by 7 bases and J by 3 bases, and 14 bases separated the two germline ends. Germline CDR1 SEHNR, CDR2 FQNEAQ (reference sequence). CDR3 size: 14 residues. DNA of the CDR3: TGTGCCAGCAAGAAGGCGGACAGTACAGATACGCAGTATTTT. Protein: CASKKADSTDTQYF.

This chain connects TRBV5-1 to TRBJ1-2; D is ambiguous. This CDR3 is 14 amino acids long. V was cut by 0 bases and J by 0 bases, with 6 bases left in between. Germline CDR1 SGHRS, CDR2 YFSETQ. CDR3 residues: CASSLGLTNYGYTF. DNA of the CDR3: TGCGCCAGCAGCTTGGGCCTGACTAACTATGGCTACACCTTC.

With regard to this clone: The same CDR3 arises from other DNA sequences in this sample as well. V gene TRBV7-3 combines with J gene TRBJ2-3; D is possibly TRBD1 (6 bases). Looked up from germline, CDR1 is SGHTA and CDR2 is FQGTGA. Deletions cut 4 bases from V and 4 bases from J, with 9 bases between. The CDR3 has 13 amino acids. CDR3 sequence (DNA): TGTGCCAGCAGCTCACAGGGCTCAGATACGCAGTATTTT. It translates to CASSSQGSDTQYF.

CDR3: CASSPGLADTYEQYF. For the CDR3, the DNA is TGTGCCAGCTCACCAGGACTAGCGGATACCTACGAGCAGTACTTC. The V call is TRBV18, the J call TRBJ2-7; 10 bases are shared with TRBD2. The CDR3 totals 15 residues. The germline V gene has CDR1 KGHSH and CDR2 LQKENI. With 2 bases clipped from V and 2 bases from J, the junction kept 3 bases outside the gene matches.

The chain combines TRBV7-8 with TRBJ1-2, with a possible D match to TRBD1 (5 bases). Germline lookup yields CDR1 SGHVS and CDR2 FQNEAQ. V dropped 5 bases and J dropped 4 bases, with 17 bases sitting between them. The CDR3 extends over 15 amino acids. The CDR3 coding sequence is TGTGCCAGCAGCCCCGGAGGGGCAGGAATCTATGGCTACACCTTC. It codes for CASSPGGAGIYGYTF.

The chain employs TRBV2 and TRBJ1-6; 7 bases fit TRBD1. Germline V gives CDR1 SNHLY, CDR2 FYNNEI. This CDR3 spans 14 amino acids. Unmatched junction bases numbered 5, after V lost 3 bases and J lost 9 bases. The CDR3, as DNA: TGTGCCAGCAGTGAGGAGACAGGGAGTTCACCCCTCCACTTT. Translated: CASSEETGSSPLHF.

J is TRBJ1-5 and V is TRBV6-7; weak D call: TRBD1 (6 bases). TRBV6-7 belongs to the ORF category, with a function that is uncertain. The CDR3 is 15 amino acids. Trimming took off 3 bases at V and 0 bases at J, with 9 bases between the two ends. The CDR3 DNA sequence: TGTGCCAGCAGTTATCCGGGGGCTAGCAATCAGCCCCAGCATTTT. Its translation: CASSYPGASNQPQHF.

The rearrangement joins TRBV19 to TRBJ2-5; D may correspond to TRBD1 or TRBD2 (6 bases each). The CDR3 loop spans 15 amino acids. The germline gives CDR1 LNHDA, CDR2 SQIVND (reference sequence). Between the trimmed V and J ends, which lost 3 bases and 1 base, there was a span of 12 bases. The CDR3 DNA follows: TGTGCCAGTAGTATTTGGGGGGCACCCCAAGAGACCCAGTACTTC. This encodes CASSIWGAPQETQYF.

DNA for the CDR3: TGTGCCAGCAGCGGGCGGACAGGGGCGGGATACGAGCAGTACTTC. Its translation is CASSGRTGAGYEQYF. This chain uses TRBV11-2 with TRBJ2-7; TRBD1 agrees at 9 bases. Looked up from germline, CDR1 is SGHAT and CDR2 is FQNNGV. V lost 5 bases to trimming and J lost 4 bases; unmatched junction nucleotides: 9. This CDR3 comprises 15 residues.

The CDR3 protein is CASSVDGSPYEQYF. CDR3 nucleotide sequence: TGTGCCAGCAGCGTAGATGGCAGCCCCTACGAGCAGTACTTC. V usage is TRBV9 and J usage is TRBJ2-7; unclear D gene. Germline V gene data show CDR1 as SGDLS and CDR2 as YYNGEE. Deletions cut 0 bases from V and 2 bases from J, with 9 bases between. This CDR3 comprises 14 residues. Full variable domain (rest looked up from reference TRBV9 and TRBJ2-7): DSGVTQTPKHLITATGQRVTLRCSPRSGDLSVYWYQQSLDQGLQFLIQYYNGEERAKGNILERFSAQQFPDLHSELNLSSLELGDSALYFCASSVDGSPYEQYFGPGTRLTVT.

The count of this clone is one. This chain uses TRBV7-9 with TRBJ2-5; D gene uncertain. V lost 5 bases and J 0 bases, leaving 10 bases between the germline ends. Germline CDR1 is SEHNR and CDR2 is FQNEAQ (reference sequence). The CDR3 consists of 14 residues. The CDR3 region has the DNA TGTGCCAGCAGCCCCAGTCGGGACCAAGAGACCCAGTACTTC. Translation gives CASSPSRDQETQYF.

V gene TRBV28 combines with J gene TRBJ1-2; 8 bases are shared with TRBD1. This CDR3 contains 18 residues. Per the germline V gene, CDR1 is MDHEN and CDR2 is SYDVKM. Trimming took 5 bases from V and 2 from J; bases not matched to a gene: 16. DNA for the CDR3: TGTGCCAGCAGTCTTATGGGATCGGACAGGGTGGGGAACTATGGCTACACCTTC. Its translation is CASSLMGSDRVGNYGYTF.

The chain links TRBV9 to TRBJ2-2, with a possible D match to TRBD2 (6 bases). The length of the CDR3 is 17 residues. The ends were cut back, 0 bases at V and 5 bases at J, with 17 bases in the middle. The germline V gene has CDR1 SGDLS and CDR2 YYNGEE. The DNA of the CDR3 is TGTGCCAGCAGCGTAGAAGGGCTCCTCGGGGGAACCGGGGAGCTGTTTTTT. Its protein product is CASSVEGLLGGTGELFF.

This clone was picked up one time. V gene TRBV2 combines with J gene TRBJ2-7; D not certain. The CDR3 extends over 12 amino acids. Germline V CDR1 and CDR2: SNHLY, FYNNEI. V lost 6 bases and J lost 4, with 10 bases in between. The CDR3 coding sequence is TGTGCCAGCAGAGTGAGCGATTACGAGCAGTACTTC. Translating gives CASRVSDYEQYF.

J is TRBJ2-7 and V is TRBV7-2; 8 bases fit TRBD1. Germline V gene sequence: CDR1 SGHTA, CDR2 FQGNSA. The CDR3 is made up of 16 amino acids. Losses at the gene ends were 0 bases for V and 3 bases for J; bases not matched to a gene: 7. The CDR3 region has the DNA TGTGCCAGCAGCTTAGCGGGGACAGGAGGGCTCTACGAGCAGTACTTC. It codes for CASSLAGTGGLYEQYF.

This clone was picked up one time. The rearrangement links TRBV27 to TRBJ2-7, with 9 bases lining up with TRBD1. V was clipped by 1 base and J by 5 bases; unmatched bases: 6. The CDR3 is 15 amino acids. In germline, CDR1 is MNHEY, CDR2 SMNVEV (reference sequence). DNA of the CDR3: TGTGCCAGCAGTTTATGGGGACAGGGCCTCCACGAGCAGTACTTC. Translation gives CASSLWGQGLHEQYF.

In its sample, this clone was seen once. The same CDR3 also results from other DNA sequences found in this sample. V and J are TRBV5-4 and TRBJ2-7; no firm D call. With 3 bases removed from V and 3 bases from J, the gap between germline ends came to 10 bases. This CDR3 is 13 amino acids long. Germline lookup yields CDR1 SGHNT and CDR2 YYREEE (reference sequence). The CDR3 sequence is CASSSPASYEQYF. For the CDR3, the DNA is TGTGCCAGCAGCTCACCGGCTAGCTACGAGCAGTACTTC.

Concerning this clone itself: Germline and junction disagree at one end, which may indicate a read error. The V and J genes are TRBV19 and TRBJ1-2; D perhaps matches TRBD1 (6 bases). CDR1 and CDR2 (germline): LNHDA, SQIVND (reference sequence). CDR3 length: 15 amino acids. The CDR3 region is CASSQVRAGDYGCTF. Written as DNA, the CDR3 is TGTGCCAGTAGTCAAGTTAGGGCAGGGGACTATGGCTGCACCTTC.

J is TRBJ2-2 and V is TRBV6-6; 14 bases are shared with TRBD2. The CDR3 has 16 residues. Germline V gene data show CDR1 as MNHNY and CDR2 as SVGAGI (reference sequence). The trim removed 4 bases at V and 7 bases at J, leaving 5 bases unmatched. Written as DNA, the CDR3 is TGTGCCAGCAGTTGGGGACTAGCGGGAGATAACGGGGAGCTGTTTTTT. Protein sequence: CASSWGLAGDNGELFF.

V gene TRBV2 combines with J gene TRBJ2-1; 7 bases are shared with TRBD1. The CDR3 extends over 13 amino acids. Trimming cost V 6 bases and J 5 bases; bases outside gene matches: 4. Per the germline V gene, CDR1 is SNHLY and CDR2 is FYNNEI. The CDR3 sequence: CASRGDSDNEQFF. The CDR3 nucleotides are TGTGCCAGCAGGGGGGACAGTGACAATGAGCAGTTCTTC.

CDR3 DNA sequence: TGTGCCAGCAGCTCCGGAGGGGGGCGCCTGGGTGGCTACACCTTC. Its protein is CASSSGGGRLGGYTF. The chain recombines TRBV9 with TRBJ1-2, with D tentatively TRBD1 (6 bases). This CDR3 contains 15 residues. CDR1 and CDR2 from the germline V gene are SGDLS and YYNGEE. V was pared by 4 bases and J by 7 bases, with 20 bases between.

The rearrangement joins TRBV19 to TRBJ1-5, with 8 bases matching TRBD1. CDR3 size: 15 residues. Germline CDR1 reads LNHDA; CDR2 reads SQIVND (reference sequence). J was trimmed by 3 bases and V by 6 bases; bases with no gene match: 7. The CDR3 DNA follows: TGTGCCAGTAGACTGGGACAGGTGACCAATCAGCCCCAGCATTTT. Amino acids: CASRLGQVTNQPQHF.

V and J are TRBV29-1 and TRBJ1-1, with unresolved D. Trimming took 7 bases from V and 7 from J, leaving 16 bases between them. CDR1 and CDR2 from the germline V gene are SQVTM and ANQGSEA. The CDR3 contains 12 residues. The CDR3 protein is CSAAPLSVEAFF. The CDR3 bases are TGCAGCGCCGCACCTCTTTCGGTTGAAGCTTTCTTT.